The next 3 T cell receptor beta chains were all read from a single sample in a study of response to subunit inactivated influenza vaccine. From the RT-PCR reads, TCRdb called clonotypes with MiXCR, one entry per CDR3 protein. The table records 150,000 to 200,000 distinct CDR3 sequences, approximately 12% of them present only once. The same specimen was also included in a second study, on T cells expressing NK-cell markers. As reported in that work: 5'RACE template switching with UMIs produced the TCR beta cDNA.

Here the sequenced sample was CD8+ T cells sorted from PBMCs, taken 11 to 12 days after vaccination. The source is a man in his fifties who received an inactivated influenza vaccine.

In this sample, this clonotype turned up many times. The rearrangement uses TRBV6-2 or TRBV6-3 and TRBJ1-5; possibly TRBD1 for D (6 bases). CDR1 and CDR2 (germline): MNHEY, SVGEGT. This CDR3 is built from 16 residues. The ends were cut back, 4 bases at V and 2 bases at J, with 15 bases in the middle. The CDR3 nucleotides are TGTGCCAGCAGTTCCAGGGGAAATCAGGGCAATCAGCCCCAGCATTTT. Translating gives CASSSRGNQGNQPQHF.

This sequence joins TRBV7-6 and TRBJ2-1; TRBD2 matches 7 bases. Germline V gene lookup returns CDR1 SGHVS and CDR2 FNYEAQ. V lost 5 bases, J lost 0 bases, and 10 bases stayed unmatched. This CDR3 spans 17 amino acids. CDR3 in amino acids: CASSTPKAGSSYNEQFF. The CDR3 nucleotides read TGTGCCAGCAGCACCCCCAAAGCGGGGAGCTCCTACAATGAGCAGTTCTTC. The complete variable domain, with remaining parts taken from reference TRBV7-6 and TRBJ2-1, reads GAGVSQSPRYKVTKRGQDVALRCDPISGHVSLYWYRQALGQGPEFLTYFNYEAQQDKSGLPNDRFSAERPEGSISTLTIQRTEQRDSAMYRCASSTPKAGSSYNEQFFGPGTRLTVL.

This clonotype was recorded many times. The rearrangement uses TRBV5-1 and TRBJ2-1; D not certain. V lost 1 base, J lost 10 bases, and 12 bases lay in between. Germline-derived CDR1 and CDR2 are SGHRS and YFSETQ. The CDR3 spans 13 residues. The CDR3 DNA reads TGCGCCAGCAGCTTGAACGGTGCGCCAGAGCAGTTCTTC. Protein sequence: CASSLNGAPEQFF.